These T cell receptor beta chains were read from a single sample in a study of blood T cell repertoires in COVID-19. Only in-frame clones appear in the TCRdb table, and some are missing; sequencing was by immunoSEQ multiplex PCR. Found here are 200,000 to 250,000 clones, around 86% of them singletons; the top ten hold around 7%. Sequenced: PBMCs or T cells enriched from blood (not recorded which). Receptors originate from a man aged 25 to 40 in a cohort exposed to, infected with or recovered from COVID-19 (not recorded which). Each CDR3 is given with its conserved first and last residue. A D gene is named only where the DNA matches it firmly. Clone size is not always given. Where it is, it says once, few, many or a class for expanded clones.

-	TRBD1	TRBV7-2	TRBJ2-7	CASSWPGQGIYEQYF	TGTGCCAGCAGCTGGCCGGGACAGGGTATATACGAGCAGTACTTC
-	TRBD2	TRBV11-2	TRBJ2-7	CASSPSPRAGGPSPYEQYF	TGTGCCAGCAGCCCATCTCCGAGAGCGGGAGGGCCCTCACCCTACGAGCAGTACTTC
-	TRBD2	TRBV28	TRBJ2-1	CASSLPGTIRFGNEQFF	TGTGCCAGCAGTTTACCCGGGACTATTCGCTTCGGGAATGAGCAGTTCTTC
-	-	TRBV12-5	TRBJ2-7	CASGQGGRPPYEQYF	TGTGCTAGTGGCCAGGGCGGTCGACCCCCCTACGAGCAGTACTTC
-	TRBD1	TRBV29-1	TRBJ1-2	CSVGTGAVGGYTF	TGCAGCGTGGGGACAGGGGCCGTAGGTGGCTACACCTTC
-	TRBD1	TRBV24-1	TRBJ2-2	CATSRQGNTGELFF	TGTGCCACCAGCCGACAGGGAAACACCGGGGAGCTGTTTTTT
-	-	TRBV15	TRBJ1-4	CATSRWGGGTGEKLFF	TGTGCCACCAGCAGGTGGGGGGGAGGGACCGGTGAAAAACTGTTTTTT
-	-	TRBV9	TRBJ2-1	CASSVGGGDNEQFF	TGTGCCAGCAGCGTAGGAGGGGGGGACAATGAGCAGTTCTTC
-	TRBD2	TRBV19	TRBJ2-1	CASGLAGALEQFF	TGTGCCAGCGGACTAGCGGGAGCCCTTGAGCAGTTCTTC
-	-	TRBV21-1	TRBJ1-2	CASSKSDGYTF	TGTGCCAGCTCTAAGTCGGATGGCTACACCTTC
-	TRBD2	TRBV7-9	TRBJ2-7	CASSLEGTSGPRGSYEQYF	TGTGCCAGCAGCTTAGAAGGGACTAGCGGTCCTAGAGGGTCCTACGAGCAGTACTTC
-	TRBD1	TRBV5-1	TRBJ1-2	CASSLAGQGARGYTF	TGCGCCAGCAGCTTGGCGGGACAGGGGGCGCGAGGCTACACCTTC
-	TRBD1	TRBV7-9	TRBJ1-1	CASSFIGRTGSEAFF	TGTGCCAGCAGCTTTATTGGGCGGACAGGGAGTGAAGCTTTCTTT
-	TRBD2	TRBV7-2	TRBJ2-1	CASRLAGGVEFF	TGTGCCAGCAGGTTAGCGGGAGGGGTTGAGTTCTTC
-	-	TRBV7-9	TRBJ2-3	CASSSNTDTQYF	TGTGCCAGCAGCTCAAACACAGATACGCAGTATTTT
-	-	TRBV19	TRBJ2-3	CASSIIGDTQYF	TGTGCCAGTAGTATAATCGGAGATACGCAGTATTTT
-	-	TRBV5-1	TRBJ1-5	CASSLTGLNQPQHF	TGCGCCAGCAGCTTGACAGGGCTGAATCAGCCCCAGCATTTT
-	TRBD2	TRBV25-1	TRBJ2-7	CASSDGGRFHEQYF	TGTGCCAGCAGTGATGGCGGGAGGTTCCACGAGCAGTACTTC
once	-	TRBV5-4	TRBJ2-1	CASSLGGLEQFF	TGTGCCAGCAGCTTGGGGGGGCTTGAGCAGTTCTTC
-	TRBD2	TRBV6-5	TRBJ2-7	CASRERGGGEQYF	TGTGCCAGCAGGGAGCGTGGGGGGGGAGAGCAGTACTTC
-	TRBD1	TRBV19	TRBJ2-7	CASSGTGISYEQYF	TGTGCCAGTAGTGGGACAGGGATTTCCTACGAGCAGTACTTC
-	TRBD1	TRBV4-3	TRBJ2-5	CASSQGQGTEETQYF	TGCGCCAGCAGCCAAGGACAGGGGACAGAAGAGACCCAGTACTTC
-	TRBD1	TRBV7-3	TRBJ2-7	CASSLYPGGSREQYF	TGTGCCAGCAGCTTATACCCAGGGGGCTCGCGGGAGCAGTACTTC
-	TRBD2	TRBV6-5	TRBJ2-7	CASSLGLGRDEQYF	TGTGCCAGCAGCCTAGGACTAGGACGCGACGAGCAGTACTTC
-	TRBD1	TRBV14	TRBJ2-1	CASSQGIGTVIANEQFF	TGTGCCAGCAGCCAGGGAATAGGGACAGTGATTGCCAATGAGCAGTTCTTC
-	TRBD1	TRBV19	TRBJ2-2	CASSTRQGMDGELFF	TGTGCCAGTAGTACCCGACAGGGTATGGACGGGGAGCTGTTTTTT
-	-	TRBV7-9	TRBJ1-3	CASSDRSGNTIYF	TGTGCCAGCAGCGATCGGTCTGGAAACACCATATATTTT
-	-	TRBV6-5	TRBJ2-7	CASSYFQTGSPEQYF	TGTGCCAGCAGTTACTTTCAAACGGGGTCGCCCGAGCAGTACTTC
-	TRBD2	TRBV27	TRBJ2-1	CASSLTGTRFEQFF	TGTGCCAGCAGTTTAACCGGGACTAGGTTTGAGCAGTTCTTC
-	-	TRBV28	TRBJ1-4	CASTNAVQGKLFF	TGTGCCAGCACCAATGCGGTCCAGGGTAAACTGTTTTTT
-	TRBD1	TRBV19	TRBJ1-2	CASSIGRGQGYTF	TGTGCCAGTAGTATTGGCAGGGGGCAAGGCTACACCTTC
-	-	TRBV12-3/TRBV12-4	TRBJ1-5	CASGDSQPQHF	TGTGCCAGCGGCGACTCGCAGCCCCAGCATTTT
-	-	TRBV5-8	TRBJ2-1	CASSLAVGRQFF	TGTGCCAGCAGCTTGGCCGTGGGCAGGCAGTTCTTC
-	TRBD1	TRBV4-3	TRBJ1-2	CASSKSGTGGAGYGYTF	TGCGCCAGCAGCAAATCCGGGACAGGGGGCGCCGGCTATGGCTACACCTTC
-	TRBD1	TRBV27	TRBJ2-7	CASSGGQGAYEQYF	TGTGCCAGCAGTGGAGGACAGGGGGCCTACGAGCAGTACTTC
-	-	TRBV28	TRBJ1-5	CASSRGHSNQPQHF	TGTGCCAGCAGTCGGGGACATAGCAATCAGCCCCAGCATTTT
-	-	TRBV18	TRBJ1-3	CASSPREISGNTIYF	TGTGCCAGCTCACCACGGGAGATTTCTGGAAACACCATATATTTT
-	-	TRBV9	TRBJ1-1	CASSVGGQNTEAFF	TGTGCCAGCAGCGTAGGGGGACAGAACACTGAAGCTTTCTTT
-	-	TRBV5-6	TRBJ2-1	CASSFPPSGDNEQFF	TGTGCCAGCAGCTTCCCTCCCTCGGGAGACAATGAGCAGTTCTTC
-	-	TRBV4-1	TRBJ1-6	CASSQVHKSPTSPLHF	TGCGCCAGCAGCCAAGTTCACAAATCCCCAACATCACCCCTCCACTTT
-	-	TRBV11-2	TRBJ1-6	CASSLFLRGSSYNSPLHF	TGTGCCAGCAGCTTATTCCTTAGGGGAAGCTCCTATAATTCACCCCTCCACTTT
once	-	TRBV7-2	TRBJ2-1	CASSLRGLEQFF	TGTGCCAGCAGCTTACGCGGGCTCGAGCAGTTCTTC
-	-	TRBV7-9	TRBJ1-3	CASSSSSGNTIYF	TGTGCCAGCAGCTCCTCGTCTGGAAACACCATATATTTT
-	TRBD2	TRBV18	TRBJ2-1	CASSPGSGSAGVYNEQFF	TGTGCCAGCTCACCTGGTTCCGGGTCAGCGGGAGTGTACAATGAGCAGTTCTTC
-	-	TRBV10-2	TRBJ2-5	CASGSGQETQYF	TGCGCCAGCGGGAGTGGGCAAGAGACCCAGTACTTC
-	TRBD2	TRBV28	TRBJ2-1	CASSPVASGDYNEQFF	TGTGCCAGCAGTCCAGTGGCTAGCGGAGACTACAATGAGCAGTTCTTC
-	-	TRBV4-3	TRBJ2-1	CASSQRRGLNEQFF	TGCGCCAGCAGCCAACGGCGGGGGCTCAATGAGCAGTTCTTC
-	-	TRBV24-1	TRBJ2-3	CATSDLDKDTQYF	TGTGCCACCAGTGACCTGGACAAGGATACGCAGTATTTT
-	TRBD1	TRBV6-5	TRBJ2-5	CASRKVLRGWETQYF	TGTGCCAGCAGAAAAGTTCTCAGGGGGTGGGAGACCCAGTACTTC
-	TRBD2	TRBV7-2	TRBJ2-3	CASSLAGTSYSDTQYF	TGTGCCAGCAGCCTAGCCGGGACTAGTTACTCAGATACGCAGTATTTT
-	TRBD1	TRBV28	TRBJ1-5	CASSLDRGNQPQHF	TGTGCCAGCAGCCTAGACAGGGGTAACCAGCCCCAGCATTTT
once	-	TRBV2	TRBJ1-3	CASPLKGGPASGNTIYF	TGTGCCAGCCCTTTGAAGGGAGGGCCCGCATCTGGAAACACCATATATTTT
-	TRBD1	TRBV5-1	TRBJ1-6	CASTTGGIYNSPLHF	TGCGCCAGCACCACAGGGGGGATTTATAATTCACCCCTCCACTTT